A single sample gave rise to the 2 T cell receptor beta chains below, sequenced in a study of T cell repertoires in cytomegalovirus infection. Antigens for these TCRs are unknown. A single record per CDR3 protein comes from TCRdb applying MiXCR to the reads. The sample lists 250,000 to 300,000 distinct CDR3 sequences; roughly a fifth were seen once. Sequencing was performed on cultured PBMCs, taken from culture after CMV antigen stimulation. The receptor set was obtained from a human donor in good health (CMV status not recorded). Some clones in this sample may be carry-over from other donors' samples.

The chain carries TRBV7-7 and TRBJ2-3; TRBD1 is a possible D gene (5 bases). This CDR3 is 14 amino acids long. Trimming removed 6 bases from V and 6 bases from J, with 16 bases in between. Looked up from germline, CDR1 is SSHAT and CDR2 is FNYEAQ (reference sequence). The CDR3 sequence is CASSYDSPRDTQYF. For the CDR3, the DNA is TGTGCCAGCAGTTACGACAGCCCCCGGGATACGCAGTATTTT. Using reference TRBV7-7 and TRBJ2-3 for the parts outside the CDR3, the full variable domain is GAGVSQSPRYKVTKRGQDVTLRCDPISSHATLYWYQQALGQGPEFLTYFNYEAQPDKSGLPSDRFSAERPEGSISTLTIQRTEQRDSAMYRCASSYDSPRDTQYFGPGTRLTVL.

This clonotype appeared a few times. The rearrangement uses TRBV20-1 and TRBJ2-3; 8 nucleotides align to TRBD2. This CDR3 is 17 amino acids long. With V trimmed by 0 bases and J by 3 bases, 11 bases remained unmatched. Germline lookup yields CDR1 DFQATT and CDR2 SNEGSKA (reference sequence). CDR3 loop: CSARDLNGRALTDTQYF. The CDR3 DNA reads TGCAGTGCTAGAGATCTTAACGGGAGGGCCTTGACAGATACGCAGTATTTT.